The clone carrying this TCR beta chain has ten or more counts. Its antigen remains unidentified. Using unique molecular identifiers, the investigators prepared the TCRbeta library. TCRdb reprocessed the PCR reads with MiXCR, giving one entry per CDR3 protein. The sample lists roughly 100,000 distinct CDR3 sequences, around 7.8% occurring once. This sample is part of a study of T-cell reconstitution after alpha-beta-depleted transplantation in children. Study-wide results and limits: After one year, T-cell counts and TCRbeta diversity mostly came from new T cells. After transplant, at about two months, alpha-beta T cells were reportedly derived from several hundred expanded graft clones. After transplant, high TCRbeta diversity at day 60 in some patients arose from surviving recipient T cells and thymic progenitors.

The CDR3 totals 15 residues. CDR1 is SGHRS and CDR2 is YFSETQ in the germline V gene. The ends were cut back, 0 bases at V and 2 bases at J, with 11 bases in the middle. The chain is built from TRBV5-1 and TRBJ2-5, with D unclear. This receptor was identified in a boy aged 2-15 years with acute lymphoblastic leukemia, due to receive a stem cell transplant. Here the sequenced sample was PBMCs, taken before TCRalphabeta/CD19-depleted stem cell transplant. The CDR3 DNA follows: TGCGCCAGCAGCTTGGCGACGGGCCCTCAAGAGACCCAGTACTTC. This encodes CASSLATGPQETQYF.